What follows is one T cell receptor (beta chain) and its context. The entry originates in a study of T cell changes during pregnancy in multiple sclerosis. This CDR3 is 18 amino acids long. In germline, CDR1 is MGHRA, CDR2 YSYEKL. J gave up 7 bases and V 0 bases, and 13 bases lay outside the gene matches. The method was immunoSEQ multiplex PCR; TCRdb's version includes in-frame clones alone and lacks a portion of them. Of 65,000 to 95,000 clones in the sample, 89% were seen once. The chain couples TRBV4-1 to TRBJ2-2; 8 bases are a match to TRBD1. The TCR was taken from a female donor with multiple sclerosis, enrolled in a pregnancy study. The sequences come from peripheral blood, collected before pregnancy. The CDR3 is CASSQDRFGQGRGGELFF. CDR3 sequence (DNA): TGCGCCAGCAGCCAAGATAGGTTCGGACAGGGTAGAGGCGGGGAGCTGTTTTTT.